One sample yielded the 5 T cell receptor beta chains listed below, sequenced in a study of control samples from healthy donors and cancer patients (dated by TCRdb to about 2020). Receptor libraries were prepared by the immunoSEQ multiplex PCR assay. In its TCRdb copy, this immuneACCESS table keeps in-frame sequences only and misses some clones. Where compared with another copy, unresolved V genes explain less than half of these, and the others have no known cause. The sample records about 140,000 clones, about nine tenths of which are singletons. Roughly 9% of the sample rests with the top ten. What was sequenced was blood. These receptors all come from a woman aged 30 to 39 in good health.

The V call is TRBV30, the J call TRBJ1-1, with unresolved D. The CDR3 covers 13 residues. Per the germline V gene, CDR1 is GTSNPN and CDR2 is SVGIG (reference sequence). Trimming took 0 bases from V and 3 from J, leaving 8 bases between them. CDR3 region: CAWSVLQDTEAFF. The CDR3 DNA follows: TGTGCCTGGAGTGTACTGCAGGACACTGAAGCTTTCTTT.

Of note for this clone: In the same sample, other DNA sequences code for this CDR3. This chain uses TRBV5-6 with TRBJ2-3; the D gene is possibly TRBD1 (5 bases). CDR1 and CDR2 (germline): SGHDT, YYEEEE. The CDR3 contains 15 residues. The ends were cut back, 4 bases at V and 0 bases at J, with 12 bases in the middle. CDR3 nucleotide sequence: TGTGCCAGCAGCCCGAGACAGTCTAGCACAGATACGCAGTATTTT. Its protein product is CASSPRQSSTDTQYF.

The rearrangement uses TRBV11-2 and TRBJ1-5; tentatively, D is TRBD1 (5 bases). Germline CDR1 is SGHAT and CDR2 is FQNNGV. The CDR3 has 13 residues. Trimming stripped 3 bases from V and 6 bases from J, with 9 bases between. In DNA, the CDR3 is TGTGCCAGCAGCTTGGGGACTGGTCAGCCCCAGCATTTT. This gives the protein CASSLGTGQPQHF.

The chain uses TRBV7-6 and TRBJ2-5; 8 nucleotides align to TRBD1. The J segment lost 9 bases and the V segment lost 2 bases, leaving 5 bases of the junction unmatched. CDR1 and CDR2 from the germline V gene are SGHVS and FNYEAQ. The CDR3 loop spans 13 amino acids. The CDR3 sequence is CASSLPGQVAQYF. The DNA for the CDR3 is TGTGCCAGCAGCTTACCGGGACAGGTGGCCCAGTACTTC.

The rearrangement links TRBV7-9 to TRBJ1-1, with a possible D match to TRBD1 (5 bases). Germline CDR1 is SEHNR and CDR2 is FQNEAQ (reference sequence). CDR3 size: 13 residues. V was trimmed by 3 bases and J by 5 bases, leaving 10 bases between them. The CDR3 region is CASSFLRTTEAFF. CDR3 DNA sequence: TGTGCCAGCAGCTTCCTCCGGACAACTGAAGCTTTCTTT.